This T cell receptor (beta chain) was found in a study of neurological immune-mediated disorders. This clonotype was detected many times. Its antigen remains unknown. A 10-nucleotide random UMI tagged transcripts in template-switch 5'RACE cDNA synthesis. Whenever a sequencing run was performed, it yielded over 190 million TCR-beta sequences from 15-18 subjects. TCRdb re-called the 5' RACE reads with MiXCR, one entry per CDR3 protein. Of tens of thousands of distinct CDR3 sequences in the sample, about 10% are singletons; the top ten hold around 6.7%. General study results and limits: No sharing of CDR3 amino acid sequences was observed among expanded clones across subjects, suggesting private repertoires in all groups. It was HTLV-1-associated myelopathy that showed the most TCR clonal expansion, while multiple sclerosis showed the least, falling below healthy controls.

Trimming cost V 1 base and J 2 bases; bases outside gene matches: 3. Germline values: CDR1 SGHTA, CDR2 FQGNSA. CDR3 size: 15 residues. The time point was: longitudinal time-point 1 (baseline). Material for sequencing was PBMCs. The chain joins TRBV7-2 to TRBJ2-7, with 9 bases fitting TRBD2. The TCR sequence derives from a male donor with HTLV-1-associated myelopathy (HAM/TSP). The CDR3 reads CASSLGLAVTYEQYF. For the CDR3, the DNA is TGTGCCAGCAGCTTAGGACTAGCGGTTACCTACGAGCAGTACTTC.